This T cell receptor (beta chain) was identified in a study of blood T cell repertoires in COVID-19. The protocol was immunoSEQ multiplex PCR, while the TCRdb copy is restricted to in-frame clones and leaves out a portion. The sample yields under 200,000 clones, less than 90% seen once. The source material was peripheral blood. This sequence originates from a woman aged 60-75 years with COVID-19, enrolled during active disease.

The CDR3 DNA reads TGTGCCACCAGTGACGGGGGACCTTTCACCGGGGAGCTGTTTTTT. Protein: CATSDGGPFTGELFF. The V and J genes are TRBV24-1 and TRBJ2-2, with a tentative D call TRBD2 (6 bases). This CDR3 comprises 15 residues. CDR1 is KGHDR and CDR2 is SFDVKD in the germline V gene. V dropped 4 bases and J dropped 4 bases, with 12 bases sitting between them.